Listed below are T cell receptor beta chains from one sample, sequenced in a study of blood T cell repertoires in COVID-19. Measured with immunoSEQ multiplex PCR; TCRdb has only the in-frame clones, and not every one. The sample has some 200,000 clones, 70% to 85% seen once. The specimen was PBMCs or T cells enriched from blood (not recorded which). These receptors were taken from a woman aged 55-69 years with acute COVID-19. Both conserved end residues are part of each CDR3. D genes are given only for firm matches. A row's size may be missing; if present it is once, few, many or a size class.

TRBD1 | TRBJ1-6 | TRBV19 | 15 | . | TGTGCCACCGCGGCGGGGGGACAGTTTAATTCACCCCTCCACTTT | CATAAGGQFNSPLHF
. | TRBJ2-3 | TRBV21-1 | 18 | . | TGTGCCAGCAGCAAAATAGGTCAGGGCCCTAAGGTCTTAGATACGCAGTATTTT | CASSKIGQGPKVLDTQYF
. | TRBJ2-2 | TRBV5-8 | 17 | . | TGTGCCAGCAGCTTAAAGGACAGCTTCCTTTACACCGGGGAGCTGTTTTTT | CASSLKDSFLYTGELFF
TRBD2 | TRBJ2-3 | TRBV10-3 | 19 | . | TGTGCCAGTCGACCGACAGTCACTAGCGGGGGGGCCGGCACAGATACGCAGTATTTT | CASRPTVTSGGAGTDTQYF
TRBD2 | TRBJ2-5 | TRBV6-5 | 16 | . | TGTGCCAGCAGTTACCTTAGCGGGGGGGCCCGAGAGACCCAGTACTTC | CASSYLSGGARETQYF
TRBD2 | TRBJ2-5 | TRBV5-1 | 14 | . | TGCGCCAGCAGCCCGGCGGGGGAGAGGGAGACCCAGTACTTC | CASSPAGERETQYF
. | TRBJ2-1 | TRBV11-2 | 15 | . | TGTGCCAGCAGCTTAGATCCGGGAGAGGGCAATGAGCAGTTCTTC | CASSLDPGEGNEQFF
. | TRBJ2-5 | TRBV7-9 | 15 | . | TGTGCCAGCAGCTTAGCGATGGGCGCACAAGAGACCCAGTACTTC | CASSLAMGAQETQYF
. | TRBJ2-1 | TRBV11-3 | 15 | . | TGTGCCAGCAGCTCAGGACTATCCGGAACCAATGAGCAGTTCTTC | CASSSGLSGTNEQFF
TRBD1 | TRBJ2-7 | TRBV6-2/TRBV6-3 | 15 | once | TGTGCCAGCAGCCGACTTGGGACAGGGGGCAACGAGCAGTACTTC | CASSRLGTGGNEQYF
TRBD2 | TRBJ2-5 | TRBV2 | 14 | . | TGTGCCAGCAGTGGGGGGACTAGGTCAGAGACCCAGTACTTC | CASSGGTRSETQYF
. | TRBJ1-2 | TRBV30 | 11 | . | TGTGCCTGGAGTACCAGCTATGGCTACACCTTC | CAWSTSYGYTF
. | TRBJ1-1 | TRBV4-3 | 15 | . | TGCGCCAGCAGCCAAGATCAGGGGCTGAACACTGAAGCTTTCTTT | CASSQDQGLNTEAFF
. | TRBJ1-3 | TRBV7-9 | 13 | . | TGTGCCAGCAGCTTAATCGAGACAGCTCATCCATATTTT | CASSLIETAHPYF
. | TRBJ1-1 | TRBV5-5 | 13 | . | TGTGCCTGCCGCGGAGGCTCTAATACTGAAGCTTTCTTT | CACRGGSNTEAFF
. | TRBJ1-1 | TRBV10-2 | 12 | . | TGCGCCAGCTCCGGAGGCGGGTCTGAAGCTTTCTTT | CASSGGGSEAFF
. | TRBJ1-2 | TRBV5-1 | 13 | . | TGCGCCAGCAGCTTGGAGGGGGTTCGTGGCTACACCTTC | CASSLEGVRGYTF
TRBD1 | TRBJ2-2 | TRBV6-1 | 18 | . | TGTGCCAGCAGTGAACCCCTAGTAGGGGGCGATGACACCGGGGAGCTGTTTTTT | CASSEPLVGGDDTGELFF
TRBD1 | TRBJ1-6 | TRBV18 | 18 | . | TGTGCCAGCTCACTTGCAGATCCACGCGGGACAGGGATTTCACCCCTCCACTTT | CASSLADPRGTGISPLHF
. | TRBJ2-7 | TRBV7-6 | 11 | . | TGTGCCAGCAGCTCAACCTACGAGCAGTACTTC | CASSSTYEQYF
TRBD2 | TRBJ2-2 | TRBV24-1 | 15 | few | TGTGCCACCAGTGATCCAGCGGGAGCTTCCGGGGAGCTGTTTTTT | CATSDPAGASGELFF
TRBD1 | TRBJ2-5 | TRBV10-1 | 13 | . | TGCGCCAGCAGTACAGGGGGGCAAGAGACCCAGTACTTC | CASSTGGQETQYF
TRBD2 | TRBJ2-1 | TRBV5-4 | 16 | . | TGTGCCAGTCGACCTGGGACTAGCGCGCCGTCAAATGAGCAGTTCTTC | CASRPGTSAPSNEQFF
TRBD2 | TRBJ2-5 | TRBV19 | 15 | . | TGTGCCAGTAGTAGACTAGCGGGGGACCAAGAGACCCAGTACTTC | CASSRLAGDQETQYF
TRBD1 | TRBJ2-7 | TRBV6-1 | 16 | . | TGTGCCAGCAGTGAAACACTGAAAAGCCTAGGGGGCCAGCAGTACTTC | CASSETLKSLGGQQYF
TRBD2 | TRBJ2-5 | TRBV4-2 | 17 | . | TGTGCCAGCAGCCAAGATTTGGTAGCGGGAGTGCAGGAGACCCAGTACTTC | CASSQDLVAGVQETQYF
. | TRBJ1-4 | TRBV24-1 | 16 | . | TGTGCCACCAGTGATCCAGACACCAACGGGGGTGAAAAACTGTTTTTT | CATSDPDTNGGEKLFF
TRBD1 | TRBJ1-2 | TRBV6-5 | 13 | . | TGTGCCAGCAGCCCCGGGACAGGGAGAGGCTACACCTTC | CASSPGTGRGYTF
. | TRBJ2-5 | TRBV11-2 | 13 | . | TGTGCCAGCAGGTTCAGCGGCGGGGAGACCCAGTACTTC | CASRFSGGETQYF
. | TRBJ1-2 | TRBV6-6 | 14 | . | TGTGCCAGCAGTTCACCCGGGGTGGTAGACGGCTACACCTTC | CASSSPGVVDGYTF
. | TRBJ2-2 | TRBV6-1 | 17 | . | TGTGCCAGCAGTGAAGCCGGCTTTTTTGGAGTTACCGGGGAGCTGTTTTTT | CASSEAGFFGVTGELFF
TRBD2 | TRBJ2-1 | TRBV11-3 | 16 | . | TGTGCCAGCAGCCAAAGGACTAGCGGGAACTCGCGTGAGCAGTTCTTC | CASSQRTSGNSREQFF
TRBD1 | TRBJ1-6 | TRBV12-3/TRBV12-4 | 13 | . | TGTGCCAGTTCCGGACAGGAACTCTCACCCCTCCACTTT | CASSGQELSPLHF
TRBD1 | TRBJ2-1 | TRBV27 | 15 | . | TGTGCCAGCAGTTCGCCGGACAGGGTTTACAATGAGCAGTTCTTC | CASSSPDRVYNEQFF
. | TRBJ2-1 | TRBV15 | 16 | . | TGTGCCACCAGCAGAGTTGGCCAGGGTTCCTACAATGAGCAGTTCTTC | CATSRVGQGSYNEQFF
TRBD2 | TRBJ2-3 | TRBV7-2 | 11 | once | TGTGCCAGCAGCTTTTCACTAGCGAAGTATTTT | CASSFSLAKYF
. | TRBJ1-1 | TRBV5-1 | 14 | . | TGCGCCAGCAGTTCAGGCAGGGTCAACACTGAAGCTTTCTTT | CASSSGRVNTEAFF
TRBD1 | TRBJ1-5 | TRBV25-1 | 13 | . | TGTGCCAGCAGTGAAACGGGACAGCAGCCCCAGCATTTT | CASSETGQQPQHF
TRBD1 | TRBJ2-6 | TRBV5-1 | 16 | . | TGCGCCAGCAGCTCACAGGGGGCCTCTGGGGCCAACGTCCTGACTTTC | CASSSQGASGANVLTF
TRBD2 | TRBJ2-2 | TRBV5-6 | 16 | . | TGTGCCAGCAGCTCCTATACTAGCGGGAACACCGGGGAGCTGTTTTTT | CASSSYTSGNTGELFF
. | TRBJ1-5 | TRBV18 | 15 | . | TGTGCCAGCTCACCAAGCACGAATAGCAATCAGCCCCAGCATTTT | CASSPSTNSNQPQHF
. | TRBJ2-4 | TRBV4-1 | 17 | . | TGCGCCAGCACCGCCAAGATTTGGGGGCTAGCCAAAAACATTCAGTACTTC | CASTAKIWGLAKNIQYF
. | TRBJ2-7 | TRBV7-2 | 14 | . | TGTGCCAGCAGCTCAACGGGGCCCCAGGGGGAGCAGTACTTC | CASSSTGPQGEQYF
. | TRBJ1-1 | TRBV28 | 11 | . | TGTGCCAGCAGTTTGCGCGGGAAAGCTTTCTTT | CASSLRGKAFF
. | TRBJ1-2 | TRBV7-6 | 13 | . | TGTGCCAGCAGCTTAGGGGAGGGGAAAGGCTACACCTTC | CASSLGEGKGYTF
. | TRBJ2-3 | TRBV7-5 | 14 | . | TGTGCCAGAAGCTTACAGGGGGCCACAGATACGCAGTATTTT | CARSLQGATDTQYF
. | TRBJ1-6 | TRBV19 | 14 | . | TGTGCCGCGCAGCAGGGGAATTACGATTCACCCCTCCACTTT | CAAQQGNYDSPLHF